The 8 T cell receptor beta chains below all came from one sample that was sequenced in a study of identical twins. TCRdb re-analysed the 5' RACE reads in MiXCR, keeping a single row per CDR3 protein. The sample includes hundreds of thousands of distinct CDR3 sequences, 7.5% of them seen just once. The data were also submitted as part of a second study, on yellow fever vaccine responses in identical twins.

The sequencing input was memory (CD45RO+) T cells sorted from blood. The receptor source for this set is a woman aged 18-30 years in good health.

V gene TRBV15 combines with J gene TRBJ2-1; 13 bases align to TRBD2. The germline V gene encodes CDR1 LNHNV and CDR2 YYDKDF (reference sequence). The CDR3 totals 15 residues. With 4 bases clipped from V and 11 bases from J, the junction kept 8 bases outside the gene matches. CDR3 DNA: TGTGCCACCAGCAAGGGACTAGCGGGAAGAATAAAGCAGTTCTTC. It yields the protein CATSKGLAGRIKQFF.

This clonotype was counted only a few times. The V and J genes are TRBV12-3 or TRBV12-4 and TRBJ2-1, with a possible D match to TRBD2 (5 bases). Trimming shortened V by 8 bases and J by 9 bases, and 17 bases separated the two germline ends. The CDR3 extends over 13 amino acids. This chain's CDR3 is CASRGKSEGEQFF. For the CDR3, the DNA is TGTGCCAGCCGTGGAAAGAGCGAGGGTGAGCAGTTCTTC.

The V call is TRBV7-8, the J call TRBJ2-3; 15 nucleotides agree with TRBD2. Trimming cost V 4 bases and J 5 bases; bases outside gene matches: 4. CDR3 length: 16 residues. From germline, CDR1 is SGHVS and CDR2 FQNEAQ. DNA of the CDR3: TGTGCCAGCAGCTCCGGACTAGCGGGGGGGGTAGATACGCAGTATTTT. It encodes CASSSGLAGGVDTQYF.

This clonotype was seen more than once but under ten times. The chain links TRBV20-1 to TRBJ1-1; the D is unclear. The CDR3 has 13 residues. Germline V gene data show CDR1 as DFQATT and CDR2 as SNEGSKA (reference sequence). V was shortened by 3 bases and J by 3 bases, with 11 bases between the two germline ends. This CDR3 reads CSASPTVDTEAFF. As DNA, the CDR3 is TGCAGTGCTAGCCCGACGGTAGACACTGAAGCTTTCTTT.

This sequence joins TRBV18 and TRBJ2-1; D gene uncertain. The CDR3 is 14 amino acids. CDR1 is KGHSH, CDR2 LQKENI, per germline. V was shortened by 2 bases and J by 7 bases, with 12 bases between the two germline ends. The CDR3 region has the DNA TGTGCCAGCTCACCAATTGGGCTGGGAAATGAGCAGTTCTTC. This gives the protein CASSPIGLGNEQFF. Filled out from reference TRBV18 and TRBJ2-1, the complete variable domain reads NAGVMQNPRHLVRRRGQEARLRCSPMKGHSHVYWYRQLPEEGLKFMVYLQKENIIDESGMPKERFSAEFPKEGPSILRIQQVVRGDSAAYFCASSPIGLGNEQFFGPGTRLTVL.

This clonotype was seen only a few times. The V and J genes are TRBV5-6 and TRBJ2-1; TRBD2 matches 11 bases. Germline lookup yields CDR1 SGHDT and CDR2 YYEEEE. CDR3 length equals 15 residues. Germline trimming cut 0 bases from V and 7 bases from J; bases unmatched to any gene: 3. The CDR3 loop is CASSLGSGRANEQFF. The CDR3 coding sequence is TGTGCCAGCAGCTTGGGTAGCGGGAGGGCGAATGAGCAGTTCTTC.

The chain employs TRBV6-1 and TRBJ2-6; 8 nucleotides align to TRBD1. The ends lost 7 bases at V and 0 bases at J; junction bases unmatched: 8. Per germline, CDR1 MNHNS and CDR2 SASEGT. CDR3 length: 17 amino acids. CDR3 residues: CASNTPTGVSGANVLTF. CDR3 bases: TGTGCCAGCAACACTCCGACAGGGGTCTCTGGGGCCAACGTCCTGACTTTC.

This clonotype occurred many times. This chain joins TRBV12-3 or TRBV12-4 and TRBJ2-5; 10 bases map to TRBD2. CDR3 length equals 14 residues. The V gene end was trimmed by 3 bases and the J gene end by 6 bases; junction bases not matched to a gene: 4. In nucleotides, the CDR3 is TGTGCCAGCAGTTTCACTAGCGGGATGCAGACCCAGTACTTC. Its translation is CASSFTSGMQTQYF.